This T cell receptor (beta chain) was captured in a study of post-analysis software for immune sequencing data. The overall study: Relapsing-remitting, secondary progressive and progressive-relapsing courses of multiple sclerosis were included.

Notes on the study in general: Under F measure analysis, samples from one preparation batch co-clustered strongly. Controls had significantly higher normalized Chao1 diversity than multiple sclerosis patients. Four or five TRBV segments occurring more often in patients than controls included TRBV5-6, TRBV5-1 and TRBV20-1.

V gave up 6 bases and J gave up 3 bases, with 18 bases separating them. The CDR3 spans 15 residues. From germline, CDR1 is SGDLS and CDR2 YYNGEE. cDNA libraries of TCR beta carried unique molecular identifiers. There were 1 to 10 million T cells, and 510,000 or so cDNA molecules came from them. TCRdb re-called the PCR reads through MiXCR, storing one row per CDR3 protein. The table records a few hundred thousand distinct CDR3 sequences, around a third of them present only once. As to this clonotype: The antigen remains undetermined.

This TCR derives from a girl younger than 18 with multiple sclerosis. The chain combines TRBV9 with TRBJ1-2, with D possibly TRBD1 on 6 matching bases. The source material was blood. The CDR3 DNA is TGTGCCAGCAACGCACTACAGGGAAACTACTATGGCTACACCTTC. Its translation: CASNALQGNYYGYTF.